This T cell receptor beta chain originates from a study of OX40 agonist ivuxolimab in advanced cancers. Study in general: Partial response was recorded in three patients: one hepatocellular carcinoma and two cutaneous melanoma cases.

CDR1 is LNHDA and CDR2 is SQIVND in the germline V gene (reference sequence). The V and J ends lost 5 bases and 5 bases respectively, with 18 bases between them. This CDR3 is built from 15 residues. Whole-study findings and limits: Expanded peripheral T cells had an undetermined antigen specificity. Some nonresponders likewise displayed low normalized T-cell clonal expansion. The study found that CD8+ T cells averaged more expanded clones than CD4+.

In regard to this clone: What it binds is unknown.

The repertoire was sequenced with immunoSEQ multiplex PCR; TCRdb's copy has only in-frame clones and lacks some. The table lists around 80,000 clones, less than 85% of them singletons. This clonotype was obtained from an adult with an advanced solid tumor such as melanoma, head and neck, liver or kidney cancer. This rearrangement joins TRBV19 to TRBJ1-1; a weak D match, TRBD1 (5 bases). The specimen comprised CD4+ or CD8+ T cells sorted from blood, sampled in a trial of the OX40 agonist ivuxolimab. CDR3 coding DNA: TGTGCCAGTAGTCCGGGGACCGCTTTAGGTACTGAAGCTTTCTTT. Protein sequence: CASSPGTALGTEAFF.